A selection of T cell receptor beta chains follows, all from one sample in a study of T cell responses to AZD1222 COVID-19 vaccine. The assay was immunoSEQ multiplex PCR, and TCRdb's table has in-frame clones only and misses some. The sample contains around 100,000 clones, roughly 85% of which appear only once. Sequenced material: peripheral blood, taken 28 days after the second AZD1222 dose. Receptors originate from an adult who received the AZD1222 COVID-19 vaccine. CDR3s include the opening cysteine and the closing phenylalanine or tryptophan. Fields, in order: V gene, clone size, J gene, D gene, CDR3 protein, CDR3 DNA. A D gene is named only where the DNA matches it firmly. Only part of the rows carry a size: once, few, many, or a class if the clone is expanded.

v_call: TRBV11-1
clone_size: .
j_call: TRBJ2-7
d_call: TRBD2
cdr3_aa: CASSSTGLAGGYEQYF
cdr3_nt: TGTGCCAGCAGCTCTACCGGACTAGCGGGAGGGTACGAGCAGTACTTC

v_call: TRBV5-1
clone_size: .
j_call: TRBJ2-2
d_call: .
cdr3_aa: CASSTDPSGTGELFF
cdr3_nt: TGCGCCAGCAGCACTGATCCCTCCGGCACCGGGGAGCTGTTTTTT

v_call: TRBV28
clone_size: .
j_call: TRBJ1-5
d_call: .
cdr3_aa: CASSLVGWVTQPQHF
cdr3_nt: TGTGCCAGCAGCTTAGTAGGGTGGGTTACTCAGCCCCAGCATTTT

v_call: TRBV9
clone_size: .
j_call: TRBJ2-7
d_call: TRBD1
cdr3_aa: CASSNGRGTYEQYF
cdr3_nt: TGTGCCAGCAGCAACGGCAGGGGGACCTACGAGCAGTACTTC

v_call: TRBV27
clone_size: .
j_call: TRBJ2-3
d_call: .
cdr3_aa: CASSLGARTDTQYF
cdr3_nt: TGTGCCAGCAGCCTGGGGGCCAGGACAGATACGCAGTATTTT

v_call: TRBV4-2
clone_size: .
j_call: TRBJ1-2
d_call: TRBD1
cdr3_aa: CASSHLGQAANYGYTF
cdr3_nt: TGTGCCAGCAGCCACCTAGGACAGGCAGCTAACTATGGCTACACCTTC

v_call: TRBV28
clone_size: once
j_call: TRBJ1-4
d_call: .
cdr3_aa: CASSPTLPGEGGEKLFF
cdr3_nt: TGTGCCAGCAGTCCTACTCTCCCCGGGGAAGGGGGTGAAAAACTGTTTTTT

v_call: TRBV5-6
clone_size: .
j_call: TRBJ1-1
d_call: .
cdr3_aa: CASSTYPGRGNTEAFF
cdr3_nt: TGTGCCAGCAGCACCTATCCTGGCAGGGGAAACACTGAAGCTTTCTTT

v_call: TRBV19
clone_size: .
j_call: TRBJ2-2
d_call: TRBD1
cdr3_aa: CASSAQGRTGELFF
cdr3_nt: TGTGCCAGTAGCGCACAGGGGCGAACCGGGGAGCTGTTTTTT

v_call: TRBV11-2
clone_size: .
j_call: TRBJ2-7
d_call: TRBD2
cdr3_aa: CASSRLTSGRPYEQYF
cdr3_nt: TGTGCCAGCAGCCGCCTGACTAGCGGGAGACCGTACGAGCAGTACTTC

v_call: TRBV10-3
clone_size: .
j_call: TRBJ1-1
d_call: .
cdr3_aa: CAISESPGYTEAFF
cdr3_nt: TGTGCCATCAGTGAGTCGCCGGGGTACACTGAAGCTTTCTTT

v_call: TRBV6-2/TRBV6-3
clone_size: .
j_call: TRBJ1-3
d_call: TRBD1
cdr3_aa: CASSSNPGTATSGNTIYF
cdr3_nt: TGTGCCAGCAGTTCCAATCCCGGGACAGCCACCTCTGGAAACACCATATATTTT

v_call: TRBV28
clone_size: few
j_call: TRBJ1-1
d_call: .
cdr3_aa: CASSPDRPTGTEAFF
cdr3_nt: TGTGCCAGCAGTCCGGACCGTCCCACGGGGACTGAAGCTTTCTTT

v_call: TRBV27
clone_size: .
j_call: TRBJ2-7
d_call: TRBD2
cdr3_aa: CASSPLSGRSSYEQYF
cdr3_nt: TGTGCCAGCAGTCCCCTCAGCGGGAGGAGCTCCTACGAGCAGTACTTC

v_call: TRBV30
clone_size: once
j_call: TRBJ1-1
d_call: .
cdr3_aa: CAWSPLSLDTEAFF
cdr3_nt: TGTGCCTGGAGCCCCCTCTCTTTGGACACTGAAGCTTTCTTT

v_call: TRBV24-1
clone_size: once
j_call: TRBJ2-2
d_call: .
cdr3_aa: CATGNTGELFF
cdr3_nt: TGTGCCACAGGGAACACCGGGGAGCTGTTTTTT

v_call: TRBV19
clone_size: .
j_call: TRBJ1-3
d_call: .
cdr3_aa: CASSIGQILGNTIYF
cdr3_nt: TGTGCCAGTAGTATAGGACAGATCCTCGGAAACACCATATATTTT

v_call: TRBV7-9
clone_size: .
j_call: TRBJ2-7
d_call: TRBD1
cdr3_aa: CASSLEGQGALEQYF
cdr3_nt: TGTGCCAGCAGCTTAGAGGGGCAGGGGGCGCTCGAGCAGTACTTC

v_call: TRBV7-8
clone_size: .
j_call: TRBJ1-1
d_call: TRBD1
cdr3_aa: CASSLPGQGDNRNTEAFF
cdr3_nt: TGTGCCAGCAGCTTACCCGGACAGGGGGATAATAGGAACACTGAAGCTTTCTTT

v_call: TRBV28
clone_size: .
j_call: TRBJ2-6
d_call: .
cdr3_aa: CATALGGRDGANVLTF
cdr3_nt: TGTGCCACCGCTCTAGGGGGGCGAGACGGGGCCAACGTCCTGACTTTC

v_call: TRBV5-4
clone_size: .
j_call: TRBJ2-7
d_call: .
cdr3_aa: CASSSPRESYEQYF
cdr3_nt: TGTGCCAGCAGCTCGCCCCGGGAGAGCTACGAGCAGTACTTC

v_call: TRBV11-3
clone_size: few
j_call: TRBJ2-3
d_call: TRBD2
cdr3_aa: CASSSGTSGRGTDTQYF
cdr3_nt: TGTGCCAGCAGCTCTGGGACTAGCGGGAGGGGCACAGATACGCAGTATTTT

v_call: TRBV7-6
clone_size: .
j_call: TRBJ2-7
d_call: TRBD2
cdr3_aa: CASSPLAGGPFYEQYF
cdr3_nt: TGTGCCAGCAGCCCCTTAGCGGGAGGGCCCTTTTACGAGCAGTACTTC

v_call: TRBV30
clone_size: .
j_call: TRBJ1-5
d_call: TRBD1
cdr3_aa: CAWSEHRGSNQPQHF
cdr3_nt: TGTGCCTGGAGTGAGCACAGGGGTAGCAATCAGCCCCAGCATTTT

v_call: TRBV29-1
clone_size: .
j_call: TRBJ1-1
d_call: .
cdr3_aa: CSVEDRRFPREVAEAFF
cdr3_nt: TGCAGCGTTGAAGATCGTAGATTCCCCCGGGAGGTGGCTGAAGCTTTCTTT

v_call: TRBV27
clone_size: .
j_call: TRBJ2-1
d_call: TRBD1
cdr3_aa: CASSLDRGPYNEQFF
cdr3_nt: TGTGCCAGCAGTCTTGACAGGGGGCCCTACAATGAGCAGTTCTTC

v_call: TRBV7-9
clone_size: .
j_call: TRBJ1-2
d_call: .
cdr3_aa: CASSLAPGTGDYGYTF
cdr3_nt: TGTGCCAGCAGCTTAGCGCCAGGGACTGGGGACTATGGCTACACCTTC

v_call: TRBV5-6
clone_size: .
j_call: TRBJ2-3
d_call: TRBD2
cdr3_aa: CASSRLAGDFGTDTQYF
cdr3_nt: TGTGCCAGCTCGAGACTAGCGGGAGATTTTGGCACAGATACGCAGTATTTT

v_call: TRBV6-4
clone_size: .
j_call: TRBJ1-2
d_call: TRBD1
cdr3_aa: CASRQRRDRGACGYTF
cdr3_nt: TGTGCCAGCAGACAAAGGAGGGACAGGGGTGCTTGTGGCTACACCTTC

v_call: TRBV5-4
clone_size: .
j_call: TRBJ1-4
d_call: TRBD1
cdr3_aa: CASSSPDRGLDGKLFF
cdr3_nt: TGTGCCAGCAGCTCACCGGACAGGGGGCTTGATGGGAAACTGTTTTTT

v_call: TRBV5-6
clone_size: .
j_call: TRBJ2-7
d_call: .
cdr3_aa: CASSHRVAEQYF
cdr3_nt: TGTGCCAGCAGCCACAGGGTGGCAGAGCAGTACTTC

v_call: TRBV3-1/TRBV3-2
clone_size: .
j_call: TRBJ2-7
d_call: .
cdr3_aa: CASSPKGYEQYF
cdr3_nt: TGTGCCAGCAGCCCCAAAGGGTACGAGCAGTACTTC

v_call: TRBV5-1
clone_size: .
j_call: TRBJ1-4
d_call: .
cdr3_aa: CASSLLRQADNEKLFF
cdr3_nt: TGCGCCAGCAGCTTGTTAAGACAGGCCGATAATGAAAAACTGTTTTTT

v_call: TRBV7-3
clone_size: .
j_call: TRBJ2-1
d_call: TRBD2
cdr3_aa: CASSPTSGPYNEQFF
cdr3_nt: TGTGCCAGCAGCCCCACTAGCGGGCCATACAATGAGCAGTTCTTC

v_call: TRBV21-1
clone_size: .
j_call: TRBJ1-1
d_call: .
cdr3_aa: CASSKEAGGTEAFF
cdr3_nt: TGTGCCAGCAGCAAAGAGGCGGGGGGGACTGAAGCTTTCTTT

v_call: TRBV27
clone_size: .
j_call: TRBJ2-7
d_call: .
cdr3_aa: CASRQDYEQYF
cdr3_nt: TGTGCCAGCAGACAGGACTACGAGCAGTACTTC

v_call: TRBV27
clone_size: .
j_call: TRBJ2-5
d_call: TRBD2
cdr3_aa: CASSNYMGRGTQYF
cdr3_nt: TGTGCCAGCAGTAATTATATGGGGAGGGGGACCCAGTACTTC

v_call: TRBV9
clone_size: .
j_call: TRBJ1-3
d_call: .
cdr3_aa: CASSVDTGISGNTIYF
cdr3_nt: TGTGCCAGCAGCGTAGACACGGGTATTTCTGGAAACACCATATATTTT

v_call: TRBV27
clone_size: .
j_call: TRBJ1-2
d_call: .
cdr3_aa: CASSLLKGPNYGYTF
cdr3_nt: TGTGCCAGCAGTTTATTGAAGGGTCCAAACTATGGCTACACCTTC

v_call: TRBV28
clone_size: .
j_call: TRBJ2-2
d_call: TRBD1
cdr3_aa: CASLGQGAIGELFF
cdr3_nt: TGTGCCAGCCTTGGACAGGGGGCTATCGGGGAGCTGTTTTTT

v_call: TRBV18
clone_size: .
j_call: TRBJ1-1
d_call: TRBD1
cdr3_aa: CASSVDRDSLEAFF
cdr3_nt: TGTGCCAGCTCAGTGGACAGGGACAGCCTCGAAGCTTTCTTT

v_call: TRBV18
clone_size: once
j_call: TRBJ2-2
d_call: TRBD1
cdr3_aa: CASSGGTGANTGELFF
cdr3_nt: TGTGCCAGCTCTGGCGGGACAGGGGCGAACACCGGGGAGCTGTTTTTT

v_call: TRBV7-3
clone_size: .
j_call: TRBJ2-6
d_call: .
cdr3_aa: CASSPRAARGFSGANVLTF
cdr3_nt: TGTGCCAGCAGCCCCCGCGCAGCTCGGGGGTTTTCTGGGGCCAACGTCCTGACTTTC

v_call: TRBV5-4
clone_size: .
j_call: TRBJ1-2
d_call: TRBD1
cdr3_aa: CASSYGQGDYGYTF
cdr3_nt: TGTGCCAGCAGCTACGGACAGGGGGACTATGGCTACACCTTC

v_call: TRBV28
clone_size: .
j_call: TRBJ1-3
d_call: .
cdr3_aa: CASSLAGLGNTIYF
cdr3_nt: TGTGCCAGCAGTTTAGCTGGGTTGGGAAACACCATATATTTT

v_call: TRBV7-6
clone_size: .
j_call: TRBJ2-5
d_call: TRBD1
cdr3_aa: CASSRTGGGTQYF
cdr3_nt: TGTGCCAGCAGCAGGACAGGGGGCGGGACCCAGTACTTC

v_call: TRBV19
clone_size: .
j_call: TRBJ1-5
d_call: .
cdr3_aa: CASIASGGNQPQHF
cdr3_nt: TGTGCCAGTATCGCCTCGGGGGGAAATCAGCCCCAGCATTTT

v_call: TRBV27
clone_size: .
j_call: TRBJ2-1
d_call: .
cdr3_aa: CASSSIMTGVDDNEQFF
cdr3_nt: TGTGCCAGCAGTTCAATTATGACGGGAGTAGACGACAATGAGCAGTTCTTC